This TCR beta chain appears in the sequencing data of a study of blood T cells in healthy people across ages. As to this clonotype: The antigen remains undetermined.

The authors ran a second PCR of roughly 7 to 11 cycles using a sample-barcoded 5' primer and a J-beta primer mix. Each CDR3 protein gets one entry after TCRdb re-called the 5' RACE reads with MiXCR. There are some 1.4 million distinct CDR3 sequences in the sample; 40% to 50% occur only once, and 7% to 9.5% lies in the top ten. Study observations and caveats: The unsorted PBMCs prevented any conclusive comparison of naive versus antigen-experienced cells.

Germline V gene lookup returns CDR1 SGHRS and CDR2 YFSETQ. This CDR3 is built from 16 residues. Deletions cut 4 bases from V and 7 bases from J, with 24 bases between. The source of this sequence is a woman aged 18-35 years in good health. The rearrangement uses TRBV5-1 and TRBJ2-7; TRBD2 is a possible D gene (5 bases). The sequenced sample consisted of blood. In DNA form, the CDR3 reads TGCGCCAGCAGCGGACGACCAGCGGATAGCTACAATGAGCAGTACTTC. Translating gives CASSGRPADSYNEQYF. Using reference TRBV5-1 and TRBJ2-7 for the parts outside the CDR3, the full variable domain is KAGVTQTPRYLIKTRGQQVTLSCSPISGHRSVSWYQQTPGQGLQFLFEYFSETQRNKGNFPGRFSGRQFSNSRSEMNVSTLELGDSALYLCASSGRPADSYNEQYFGPGTRLTVT.